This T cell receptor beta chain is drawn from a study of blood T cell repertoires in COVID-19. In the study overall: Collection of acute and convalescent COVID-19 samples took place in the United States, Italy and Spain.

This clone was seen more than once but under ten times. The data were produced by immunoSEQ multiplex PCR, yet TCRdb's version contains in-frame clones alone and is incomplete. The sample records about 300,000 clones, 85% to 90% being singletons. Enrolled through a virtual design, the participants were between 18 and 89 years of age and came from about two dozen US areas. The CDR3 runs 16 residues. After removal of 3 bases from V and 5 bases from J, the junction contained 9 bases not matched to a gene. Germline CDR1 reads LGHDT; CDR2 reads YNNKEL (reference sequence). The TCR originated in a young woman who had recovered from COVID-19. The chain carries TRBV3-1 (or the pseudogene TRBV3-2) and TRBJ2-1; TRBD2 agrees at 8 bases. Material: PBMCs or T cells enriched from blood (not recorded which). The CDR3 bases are TGTGCCAGCAGCCACAGCGGGAGCGGCAAGCACAATGAGCAGTTCTTC. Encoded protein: CASSHSGSGKHNEQFF.